The 21 T cell receptor beta chains given below trace back to one sample, sequenced in a study of blood T cell repertoires in COVID-19. Repertoires were generated with immunoSEQ multiplex PCR, while TCRdb's copy carries only in-frame clones and drops some. This sample carries under 200,000 clones, approximately 87% of them seen once, and the ten largest clones take 6.5% to 8.5%. The specimen sequenced was PBMCs or T cells enriched from blood (not recorded which). The receptor set was obtained from a woman aged 50 to 60 who had recovered from COVID-19.

The V call is TRBV5-5, the J call TRBJ2-1; TRBD1 is a possible D gene (6 bases). The CDR3 covers 15 residues. Germline V gene sequence: CDR1 SGHKS, CDR2 YYEKEE (reference sequence). Trimming took off 3 bases at V and 7 bases at J, with 17 bases between the two ends. CDR3 nucleotides: TGTGCCAGCAGCTCCTGGGACCCGGGACAAAATGAGCAGTTCTTC. The encoded protein is CASSSWDPGQNEQFF.

This clone occurred a few times. This chain uses TRBV6-5 with TRBJ1-4; a weak D match, TRBD1 (5 bases). The CDR3 is 14 residues long. The V gene lost 6 bases and the J gene lost 3 bases, with 11 bases spanning the gap. In germline, CDR1 is MNHEY, CDR2 SVGAGI. CDR3 nucleotides: TGTGCCAGCAGCCAGGGTGAAGCTAATGAAAAACTGTTTTTT. Translation: CASSQGEANEKLFF.

V and J are TRBV7-2 and TRBJ2-7, with 8 bases lining up with TRBD1. This CDR3 spans 15 amino acids. V dropped 1 base and J dropped 2; count of bases not matched to a gene: 4. Germline V gene data show CDR1 as SGHTA and CDR2 as FQGNSA. The CDR3 spells CASSLEGTGTYEQYF. In nucleotides, the CDR3 is TGTGCCAGCAGCTTAGAGGGGACAGGCACCTACGAGCAGTACTTC. Using reference TRBV7-2 and TRBJ2-7 for the parts outside the CDR3, the full variable domain is GAGVSQSPSNKVTEKGKDVELRCDPISGHTALYWYRQSLGQGLEFLIYFQGNSAPDKSGLPSDRFSAERTGGSVSTLTIQRTQQEDSAVYLCASSLEGTGTYEQYFGPGTRLTVT.

The V gene is TRBV9, the J gene TRBJ2-5, with D possibly being TRBD2 (5 bases). Trimming took off 2 bases at V and 4 bases at J, with 12 bases between the two ends. This CDR3 has 14 residues. Germline V CDR1 and CDR2: SGDLS, YYNGEE. In DNA form, the CDR3 reads TGTGCCAGCAGCGTCCTCTTTCGGGGAGAGACCCAGTACTTC. This translates into CASSVLFRGETQYF.

J is TRBJ1-1 and V is TRBV30; TRBD1 matches 8 bases. Unmatched junction bases numbered 9, after V lost 0 bases and J lost 6 bases. Germline values: CDR1 GTSNPN, CDR2 SVGIG (reference sequence). The CDR3 sequence is 15 residues long. The CDR3 sequence is CAWSVQGVLMAEAFF. The CDR3 DNA follows: TGTGCCTGGAGTGTACAGGGGGTTCTAATGGCTGAAGCTTTCTTT.

The chain recombines TRBV12-5 with TRBJ1-5, with D possibly being TRBD1 (6 bases). V lost 4 bases to trimming and J lost 9 bases, with 16 bases between them. The CDR3 has 14 amino acids. Germline V gene lookup returns CDR1 LGHNT and CDR2 FRNRAP. CDR3 nucleotides: TGTGCTAGTGGTTGGGAGCAGGGGCTCGGGCCCCAGCATTTT. Translated, it gives CASGWEQGLGPQHF. The whole variable domain, filled in from reference TRBV12-5 and TRBJ1-5, reads DARVTQTPRHKVTEMGQEVTMRCQPILGHNTVFWYRQTMMQGLELLAYFRNRAPLDDSGMPKDRFSAEMPDATLATLKIQPSEPRDSAVYFCASGWEQGLGPQHFGDGTRLSIL.

V gene TRBV11-1 combines with J gene TRBJ2-7; TRBD1 matches at 7 bases. Germline assignment: CDR1 SGHAT and CDR2 FQDESV (reference sequence). V was clipped by 4 bases and J by 2 bases; unmatched bases: 2. The CDR3 is 13 amino acids. DNA of the CDR3: TGTGCCAGCAGCTCCGGGACAGCCTACGAGCAGTACTTC. Protein: CASSSGTAYEQYF.

This clone was counted a few times. The chain joins TRBV29-1 to TRBJ2-7; 7 positions agree with TRBD1. In germline, CDR1 is SQVTM, CDR2 ANQGSEA. The V segment lost 0 bases and the J segment 7 bases; nucleotides outside the gene matches: 9. The CDR3 runs 14 residues. The CDR3 reads CSVEDPEQGREQYF. In nucleotides, the CDR3 is TGCAGCGTTGAAGATCCCGAACAGGGGAGAGAGCAGTACTTC.

The CDR3 region is CASSQDSGTGFSYNSPLHF. DNA for the CDR3: TGTGCCAGCAGCCAAGATAGCGGGACAGGGTTCTCCTATAATTCACCCCTCCACTTT. This sequence joins TRBV4-2 and TRBJ1-6, with 9 bases that match TRBD1. Germline trimming cut 0 bases from V and 0 bases from J; bases unmatched to any gene: 6. Germline-derived CDR1 and CDR2 are LGHNA and YNFKEQ. The CDR3 covers 19 residues.

Here the CDR3 reads CASSQSSDSHYEQYF. DNA of the CDR3: TGTGCCAGCAGTCAATCGTCAGACAGTCACTACGAGCAGTACTTC. The V call is TRBV27, the J call TRBJ2-7, with D possibly matching TRBD1 (5 bases). The germline V gene encodes CDR1 MNHEY and CDR2 SMNVEV (reference sequence). The CDR3 spans 15 residues. The V end was cut by 5 bases, the J end by 3 bases, with 17 bases between.

The V gene is TRBV5-1, the J gene TRBJ2-7; D perhaps matches TRBD1 (6 bases). Trimming took off 7 bases at V and 0 bases at J, with 14 bases between the two ends. The CDR3 has 14 residues. CDR1 SGHRS and CDR2 YFSETQ come from the germline V gene. CDR3 protein: CASGETGFSYEQYF. Here the CDR3 DNA reads TGCGCCAGCGGCGAGACAGGCTTCTCCTACGAGCAGTACTTC.

The chain uses TRBV19 and TRBJ1-6; D is ambiguous. The CDR3 spans 14 residues. Trimming pared 7 bases from V and 0 bases from J, leaving 7 bases between. Germline CDR1 reads LNHDA; CDR2 reads SQIVND (reference sequence). The CDR3 coding sequence is TGTGCCAGTACGTTCGGCTCCTATAATTCACCCCTCCACTTT. Translated, it gives CASTFGSYNSPLHF.

This chain uses TRBV19 with TRBJ2-5; weak D call: TRBD2 (5 bases). The CDR3 contains 16 residues. Germline CDR1 and CDR2: LNHDA and SQIVND (reference sequence). Trimming took off 0 bases at V and 4 bases at J, with 15 bases between the two ends. The CDR3 loop is CASSIDRTARGETQYF. The CDR3, as DNA: TGTGCCAGTAGTATAGATCGGACTGCTCGGGGAGAGACCCAGTACTTC.

J is TRBJ1-2 and V is TRBV19; 8 bases fit TRBD1. This CDR3 spans 15 amino acids. The germline V gene has CDR1 LNHDA and CDR2 SQIVND (reference sequence). V lost 6 bases and J lost 3; bases outside the gene matches: 9. CDR3 sequence: CASSQFPTGDYGYTF. The DNA of the CDR3 is TGTGCCAGTAGCCAATTCCCGACAGGGGACTATGGCTACACCTTC.

This sequence joins TRBV18 and TRBJ2-7, with 7 bases fitting TRBD1. After removal of 5 bases from V and 2 bases from J, the junction contained 3 bases not matched to a gene. The CDR3 totals 13 residues. Germline-derived CDR1 and CDR2 are KGHSH and LQKENI. CDR3: CASSSGQPYEQYF. CDR3 in DNA: TGTGCCAGCTCATCGGGACAGCCCTACGAGCAGTACTTC.

The rearrangement uses TRBV5-1 and TRBJ1-1; D not resolved. V dropped 0 bases and J dropped 1 base, with 10 bases sitting between them. The CDR3 is 15 amino acids. CDR1 is SGHRS and CDR2 is YFSETQ in the germline V gene. The CDR3, as DNA: TGCGCCAGCAGCTTGGGAGATCTATCGAACACTGAAGCTTTCTTT. Protein product: CASSLGDLSNTEAFF.

V and J are TRBV5-1 and TRBJ2-6; 12 bases align to TRBD2. This CDR3 region has 19 residues. J was trimmed by 0 bases and V by 6 bases; bases with no gene match: 10. From germline, CDR1 is SGHRS and CDR2 YFSETQ. CDR3 sequence: CASTEKLAGGVSGANVLTF. CDR3 DNA: TGCGCCAGCACGGAAAAACTAGCGGGGGGCGTCTCTGGGGCCAACGTCCTGACTTTC.

The genes are TRBV5-8 and TRBJ2-6; 9 nucleotides line up with TRBD1. CDR3 length equals 17 residues. J was trimmed by 4 bases and V by 6 bases; bases with no gene match: 11. The V gene's germline CDR1 is SGHTS and CDR2 YDEGEE. CDR3 DNA sequence: TGTGCCAGCAACCTCCTGGGACAGGGAAACGGGGCCAACGTCCTGACTTTC. Translated, it gives CASNLLGQGNGANVLTF.

The chain couples TRBV7-9 to TRBJ1-4, with 7 positions matching TRBD1. Germline CDR1 is SEHNR and CDR2 is FQNEAQ (reference sequence). Trimming removed 1 base from V and 7 bases from J; junction bases left unmatched: 6. The CDR3 sequence is 15 residues long. CDR3 in DNA: TGTGCCAGCAGCTTAGAAGGGGGCGCCGGTGAAAAACTGTTTTTT. Translating gives CASSLEGGAGEKLFF.

This clone has only one observation. CDR3: CAWAPGTGLNQPQHF. In DNA form, the CDR3 reads TGTGCCTGGGCACCTGGGACAGGGCTTAATCAGCCCCAGCATTTT. This chain uses TRBV30 with TRBJ1-5, with 9 nucleotides matching TRBD1. V gave up 5 bases and J gave up 4 bases; unmatched junction bases: 9. This CDR3 spans 15 amino acids. Germline values: CDR1 GTSNPN, CDR2 SVGIG (reference sequence). The entire variable domain, with the rest obtained from reference TRBV30 and TRBJ1-5, is as follows: SQTIHQWPATLVQPVGSPLSLECTVEGTSNPNLYWYRQAAGRGLQLLFYSVGIGQISSEVPQNLSASRPQDRQFILSSKKLLLSDSGFYLCAWAPGTGLNQPQHFGDGTRLSIL.

The V gene is TRBV27, the J gene TRBJ2-7, with D possibly being TRBD2 (5 bases). The V gene's germline CDR1 is MNHEY and CDR2 SMNVEV (reference sequence). The CDR3 is made up of 13 amino acids. V shed 6 bases and J shed 3 bases, with 12 bases lying between them. In DNA, the CDR3 is TGTGCCAGCAGACCGGGAACCGACTACGAGCAGTACTTC. As protein: CASRPGTDYEQYF.